The rows below give T cell receptor beta chains drawn from one sample of a study of blood T cell repertoires in COVID-19. Using immunoSEQ multiplex PCR, the repertoire was profiled, and TCRdb retains in-frame clones only, with some absent. The table lists 88,000 or so clones, 65% to 85% of them singletons, with about 4.3% in the top ten. Sequenced material: peripheral blood. These receptors originate from a man between 60 and 70 years old with acute or convalescent COVID-19. The CDR3 runs from the conserved cysteine through the conserved F or W. Fields, in order: J gene, V gene, CDR3 protein.

j_call: TRBJ2-7
v_call: TRBV9
cdr3_aa: CASSVGGNSYEQYF

j_call: TRBJ2-7
v_call: TRBV5-4
cdr3_aa: CASSPRSPGGPHEQYF

j_call: TRBJ1-2
v_call: TRBV6-2/TRBV6-3
cdr3_aa: CASSYSTGDYGYTF

j_call: TRBJ2-7
v_call: TRBV19
cdr3_aa: CASTIETDRPNSYEQYF

j_call: TRBJ1-1
v_call: TRBV6-5
cdr3_aa: CASSRQVMNTEAFF

j_call: TRBJ2-1
v_call: TRBV10-1
cdr3_aa: CASSGPAGGNNEQFF

j_call: TRBJ2-1
v_call: TRBV29-1
cdr3_aa: CSVVGGRAVDEQFF

j_call: TRBJ1-6
v_call: TRBV7-6
cdr3_aa: CASSPGLNSPLHF

j_call: TRBJ2-1
v_call: TRBV7-2
cdr3_aa: CASSSGLAGGGEQFF

j_call: TRBJ1-3
v_call: TRBV9
cdr3_aa: CASSVGHSSGNTIYF

j_call: TRBJ2-3
v_call: TRBV5-1
cdr3_aa: CASSRDSKDTQYF

j_call: TRBJ1-6
v_call: TRBV5-5
cdr3_aa: CASSQTGAGSPLHF

j_call: TRBJ2-4
v_call: TRBV6-5
cdr3_aa: CASSYTSGQADIQYF

j_call: TRBJ1-1
v_call: TRBV19
cdr3_aa: CASKLAGTSNTEAFF

j_call: TRBJ1-1
v_call: TRBV6-5
cdr3_aa: CASSYSTGMVGLEAFF

j_call: TRBJ1-6
v_call: TRBV12-5
cdr3_aa: CASGVGGKDNSPLHF

j_call: TRBJ2-5
v_call: TRBV12-3/TRBV12-4
cdr3_aa: CASSPRRQETQYF

j_call: TRBJ2-1
v_call: TRBV7-2
cdr3_aa: CASSLSGREGLGGNEQFF

j_call: TRBJ2-5
v_call: TRBV19
cdr3_aa: CASSRRYLTETQYF

j_call: TRBJ2-7
v_call: TRBV6-6
cdr3_aa: CASSYSAGSYEQYF

j_call: TRBJ1-2
v_call: TRBV6-5
cdr3_aa: CASRTGTGHYGYTF

j_call: TRBJ1-3
v_call: TRBV12-5
cdr3_aa: CASGLEARNTIYF

j_call: TRBJ2-7
v_call: TRBV10-3
cdr3_aa: CAISESTGGSYEQYF

j_call: TRBJ2-7
v_call: TRBV11-2
cdr3_aa: CASSPRSGIFYEQYF

j_call: TRBJ2-2
v_call: TRBV5-4
cdr3_aa: CASSSDRDTGELFF

j_call: TRBJ2-5
v_call: TRBV18
cdr3_aa: CASSPETGTSLGETQYF